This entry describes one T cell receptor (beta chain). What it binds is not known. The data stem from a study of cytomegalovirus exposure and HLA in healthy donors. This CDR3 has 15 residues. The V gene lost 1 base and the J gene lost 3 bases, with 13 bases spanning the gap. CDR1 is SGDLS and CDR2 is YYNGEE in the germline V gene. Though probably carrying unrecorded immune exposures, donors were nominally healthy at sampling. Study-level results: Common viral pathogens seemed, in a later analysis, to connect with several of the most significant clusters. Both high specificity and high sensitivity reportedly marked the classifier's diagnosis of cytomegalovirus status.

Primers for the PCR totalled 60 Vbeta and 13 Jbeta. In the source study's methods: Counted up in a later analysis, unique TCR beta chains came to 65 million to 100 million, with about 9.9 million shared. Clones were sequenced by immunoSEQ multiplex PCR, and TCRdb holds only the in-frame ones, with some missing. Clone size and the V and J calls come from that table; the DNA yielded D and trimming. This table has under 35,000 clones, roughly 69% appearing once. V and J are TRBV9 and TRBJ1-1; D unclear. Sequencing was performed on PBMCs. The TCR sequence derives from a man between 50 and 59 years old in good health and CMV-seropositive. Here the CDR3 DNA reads TGTGCCAGCAGCGTACGAAGAAACCCGGACACTGAAGCTTTCTTT. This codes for CASSVRRNPDTEAFF.